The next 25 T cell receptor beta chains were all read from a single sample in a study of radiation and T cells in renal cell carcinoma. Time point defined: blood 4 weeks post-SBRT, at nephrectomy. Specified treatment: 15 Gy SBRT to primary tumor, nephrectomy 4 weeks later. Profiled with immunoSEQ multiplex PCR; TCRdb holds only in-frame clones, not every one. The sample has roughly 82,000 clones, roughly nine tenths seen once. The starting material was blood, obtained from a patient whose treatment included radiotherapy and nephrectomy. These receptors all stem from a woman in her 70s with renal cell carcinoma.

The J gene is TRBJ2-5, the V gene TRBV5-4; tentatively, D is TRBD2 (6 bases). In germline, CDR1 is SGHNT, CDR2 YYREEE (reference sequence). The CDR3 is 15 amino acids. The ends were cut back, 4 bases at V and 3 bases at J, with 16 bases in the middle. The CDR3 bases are TGTGCCAGCAGCCGGGGTGGAGGGATCGAAGAGACCCAGTACTTC. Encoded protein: CASSRGGGIEETQYF.

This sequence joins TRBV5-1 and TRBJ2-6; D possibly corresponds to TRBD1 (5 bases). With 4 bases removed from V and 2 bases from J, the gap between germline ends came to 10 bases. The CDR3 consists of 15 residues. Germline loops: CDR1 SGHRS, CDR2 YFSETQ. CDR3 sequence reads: CASSPDSPGANVLTF. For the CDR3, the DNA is TGCGCCAGCAGCCCAGACAGTCCTGGGGCCAACGTCCTGACTTTC.

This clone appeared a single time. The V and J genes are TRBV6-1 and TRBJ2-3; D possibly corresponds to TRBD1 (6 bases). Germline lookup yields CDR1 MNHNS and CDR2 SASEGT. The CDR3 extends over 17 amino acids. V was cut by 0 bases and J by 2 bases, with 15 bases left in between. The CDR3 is CASSEASRQGFTDTQYF. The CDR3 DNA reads TGTGCCAGCAGTGAAGCGAGTCGGCAGGGGTTCACAGATACGCAGTATTTT.

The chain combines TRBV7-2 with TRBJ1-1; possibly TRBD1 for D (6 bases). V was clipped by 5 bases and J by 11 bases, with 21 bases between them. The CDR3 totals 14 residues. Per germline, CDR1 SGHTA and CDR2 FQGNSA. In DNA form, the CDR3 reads TGTGCCAGCAGCGAGGGGGTCAATGGTTTAGTGGCTTTCTTT. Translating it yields CASSEGVNGLVAFF. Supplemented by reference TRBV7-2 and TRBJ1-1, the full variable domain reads GAGVSQSPSNKVTEKGKDVELRCDPISGHTALYWYRQSLGQGLEFLIYFQGNSAPDKSGLPSDRFSAERTGGSVSTLTIQRTQQEDSAVYLCASSEGVNGLVAFFGQGTRLTVV.

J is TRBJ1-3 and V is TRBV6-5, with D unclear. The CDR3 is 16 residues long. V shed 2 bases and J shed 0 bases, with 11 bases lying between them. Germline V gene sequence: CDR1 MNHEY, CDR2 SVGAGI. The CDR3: CASSYGGRSSGNTIYF. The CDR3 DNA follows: TGTGCCAGCAGTTACGGAGGACGGAGCTCTGGAAACACCATATATTTT.

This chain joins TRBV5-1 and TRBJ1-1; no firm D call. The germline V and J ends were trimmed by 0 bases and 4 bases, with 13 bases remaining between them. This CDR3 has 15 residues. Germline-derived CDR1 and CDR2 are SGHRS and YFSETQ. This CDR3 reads CASSLGGTGITEAFF. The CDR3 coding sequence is TGCGCCAGCAGCTTGGGGGGAACGGGGATCACTGAAGCTTTCTTT. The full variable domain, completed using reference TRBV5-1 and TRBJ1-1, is KAGVTQTPRYLIKTRGQQVTLSCSPISGHRSVSWYQQTPGQGLQFLFEYFSETQRNKGNFPGRFSGRQFSNSRSEMNVSTLELGDSALYLCASSLGGTGITEAFFGQGTRLTVV.

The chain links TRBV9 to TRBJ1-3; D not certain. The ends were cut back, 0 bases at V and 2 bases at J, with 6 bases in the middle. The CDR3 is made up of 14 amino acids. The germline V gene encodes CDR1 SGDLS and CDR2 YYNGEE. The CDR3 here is CASSVGSAGNTIYF. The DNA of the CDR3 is TGTGCCAGCAGCGTAGGTTCTGCTGGAAACACCATATATTTT.

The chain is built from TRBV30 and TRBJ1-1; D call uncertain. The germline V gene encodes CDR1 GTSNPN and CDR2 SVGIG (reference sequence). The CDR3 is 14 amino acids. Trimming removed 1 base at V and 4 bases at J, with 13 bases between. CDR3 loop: CAWSEVGWGTEAFF. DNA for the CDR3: TGTGCCTGGAGTGAAGTAGGCTGGGGCACTGAAGCTTTCTTT. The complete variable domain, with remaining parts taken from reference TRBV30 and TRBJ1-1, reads SQTIHQWPATLVQPVGSPLSLECTVEGTSNPNLYWYRQAAGRGLQLLFYSVGIGQISSEVPQNLSASRPQDRQFILSSKKLLLSDSGFYLCAWSEVGWGTEAFFGQGTRLTVV.

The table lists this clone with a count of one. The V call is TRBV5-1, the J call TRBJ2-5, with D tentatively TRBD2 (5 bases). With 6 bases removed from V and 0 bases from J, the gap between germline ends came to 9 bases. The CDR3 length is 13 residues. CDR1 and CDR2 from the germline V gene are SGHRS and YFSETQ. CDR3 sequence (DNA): TGCGCCAGCAACCCCGGGGACCAAGAGACCCAGTACTTC. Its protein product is CASNPGDQETQYF.

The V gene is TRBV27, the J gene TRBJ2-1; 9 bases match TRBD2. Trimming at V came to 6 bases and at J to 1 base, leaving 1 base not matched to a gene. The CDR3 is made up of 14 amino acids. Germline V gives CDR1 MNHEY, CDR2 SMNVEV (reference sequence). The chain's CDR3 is CASRLAGSYNEQFF. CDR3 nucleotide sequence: TGTGCCAGCAGACTAGCGGGTTCCTACAATGAGCAGTTCTTC.

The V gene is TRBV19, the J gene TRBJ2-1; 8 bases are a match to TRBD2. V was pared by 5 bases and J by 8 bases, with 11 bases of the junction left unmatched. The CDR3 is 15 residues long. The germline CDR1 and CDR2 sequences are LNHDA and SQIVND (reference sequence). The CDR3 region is CASSLRQRGLDEQFF. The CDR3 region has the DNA TGTGCCAGTAGTCTCCGACAGCGGGGGCTGGATGAGCAGTTCTTC.

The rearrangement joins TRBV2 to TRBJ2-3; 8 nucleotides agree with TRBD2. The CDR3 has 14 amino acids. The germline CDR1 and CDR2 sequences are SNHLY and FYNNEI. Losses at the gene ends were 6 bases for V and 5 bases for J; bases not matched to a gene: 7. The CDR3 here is CASSSGGPIDTQYF. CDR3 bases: TGTGCCAGCAGCTCGGGGGGGCCAATAGATACGCAGTATTTT.

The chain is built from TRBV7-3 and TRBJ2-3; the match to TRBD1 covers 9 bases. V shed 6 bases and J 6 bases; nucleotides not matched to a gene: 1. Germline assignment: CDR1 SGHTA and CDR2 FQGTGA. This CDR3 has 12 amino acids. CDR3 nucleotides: TGTGCCAGCAGTACAGGGGGCGATACGCAGTATTTT. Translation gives CASSTGGDTQYF.

CDR3 nucleotides: TGCGCCAGCAGCCCCCTATTGACAGGGAAAGGAGCTGAGATATATTTT. Its protein product is CASSPLLTGKGAEIYF. V usage is TRBV5-1 and J usage is TRBJ1-3, with 7 bases identical to TRBD1. CDR1 and CDR2 from the germline V gene are SGHRS and YFSETQ. With V trimmed by 4 bases and J by 13 bases, 20 bases remained unmatched. This CDR3 region has 16 residues.

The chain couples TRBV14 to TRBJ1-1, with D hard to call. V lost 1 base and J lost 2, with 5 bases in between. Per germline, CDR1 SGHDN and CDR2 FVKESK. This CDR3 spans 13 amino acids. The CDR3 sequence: CASSQGPNTEAFF. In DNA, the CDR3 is TGTGCCAGCAGCCAAGGTCCAAACACTGAAGCTTTCTTT.

The CDR3 spells CASSLRTQYNEQFF. CDR3 nucleotide sequence: TGCGCCAGCAGCTTGAGGACTCAATACAATGAGCAGTTCTTC. This chain uses TRBV5-1 with TRBJ2-1; D is perhaps TRBD2 (5 bases). Germline-derived CDR1 and CDR2 are SGHRS and YFSETQ. The CDR3 is 14 residues long. V lost 1 base to trimming and J lost 4 bases, with 9 bases between them.

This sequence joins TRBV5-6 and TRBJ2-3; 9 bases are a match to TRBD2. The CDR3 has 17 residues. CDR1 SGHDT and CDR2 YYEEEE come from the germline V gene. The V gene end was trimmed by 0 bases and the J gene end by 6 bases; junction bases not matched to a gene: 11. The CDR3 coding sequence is TGTGCCAGCAGCTTGGCTTCTAGCGGGGTTTATTACGATACGCAGTATTTT. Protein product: CASSLASSGVYYDTQYF.

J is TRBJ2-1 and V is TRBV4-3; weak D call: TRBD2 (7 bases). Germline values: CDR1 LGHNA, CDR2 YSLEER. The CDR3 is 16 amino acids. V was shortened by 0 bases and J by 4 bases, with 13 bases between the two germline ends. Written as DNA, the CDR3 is TGCGCCAGCAGCCAAGATAGGGGGGGAGGGTACAATGAGCAGTTCTTC. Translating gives CASSQDRGGGYNEQFF.

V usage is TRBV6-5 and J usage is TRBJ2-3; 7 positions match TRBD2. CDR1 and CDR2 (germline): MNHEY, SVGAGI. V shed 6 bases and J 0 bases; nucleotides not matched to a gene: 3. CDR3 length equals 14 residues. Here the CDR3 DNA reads TGTGCCAGCAGGAAGACTAGCAGCACAGATACGCAGTATTTT. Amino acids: CASRKTSSTDTQYF.

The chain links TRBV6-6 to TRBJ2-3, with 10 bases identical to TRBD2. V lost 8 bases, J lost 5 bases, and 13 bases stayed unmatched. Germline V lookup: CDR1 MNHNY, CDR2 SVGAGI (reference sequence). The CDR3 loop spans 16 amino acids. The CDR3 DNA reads TGTGCCAGCGGCCCGAAGCGGGGGGGCCTTGGAGATACGCAGTATTTT. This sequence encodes CASGPKRGGLGDTQYF.

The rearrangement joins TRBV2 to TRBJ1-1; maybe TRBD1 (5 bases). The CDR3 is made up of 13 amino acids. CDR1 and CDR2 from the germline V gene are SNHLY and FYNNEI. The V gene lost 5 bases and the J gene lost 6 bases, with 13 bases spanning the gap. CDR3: CASSSDIPPEAFF. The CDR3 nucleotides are TGTGCCAGCAGTTCGGACATCCCCCCTGAAGCTTTCTTT.

CDR3 protein: CASSKDRGSGAKNIQYF. CDR3 DNA: TGTGCCAGCAGTAAGGACAGGGGTTCGGGGGCCAAAAACATTCAGTACTTC. The V call is TRBV2, the J call TRBJ2-4, with TRBD1 matching 9 bases. V lost 5 bases to trimming and J lost 1 base; unmatched junction nucleotides: 9. The CDR3 has 17 residues. Germline V gene data show CDR1 as SNHLY and CDR2 as FYNNEI.

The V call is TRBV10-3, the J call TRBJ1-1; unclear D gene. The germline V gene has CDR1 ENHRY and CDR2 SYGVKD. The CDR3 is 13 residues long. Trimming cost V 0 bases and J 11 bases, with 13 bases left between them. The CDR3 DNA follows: TGTGCCATCAGTGAGTCAACCCCTCTTGTCGCTTTCTTT. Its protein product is CAISESTPLVAFF.

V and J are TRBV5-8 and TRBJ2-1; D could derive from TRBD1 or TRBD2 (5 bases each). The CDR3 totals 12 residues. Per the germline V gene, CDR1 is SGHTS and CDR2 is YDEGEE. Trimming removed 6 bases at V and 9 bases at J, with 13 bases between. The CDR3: CASTTGLGEQFF. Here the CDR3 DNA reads TGTGCCAGCACTACGGGGCTGGGTGAGCAGTTCTTC. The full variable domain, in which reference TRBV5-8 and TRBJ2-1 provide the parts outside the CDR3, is EAGVTQSPTHLIKTRGQQATLRCSPISGHTSVYWYQQALGLGLQFLLWYDEGEERNRGNFPPRFSGRQFPNYSSELNVNALELEDSALYLCASTTGLGEQFFGPGTRLTVL.

The CDR3 DNA reads as TGTGCCAGCAGCTTCGAAGGGGGCAGGTACACTGAAGCTTTCTTT. Translating it yields CASSFEGGRYTEAFF. The rearrangement joins TRBV5-6 to TRBJ1-1; TRBD1 matches 7 bases. The germline V gene encodes CDR1 SGHDT and CDR2 YYEEEE. Losses at the gene ends were 2 bases for V and 3 bases for J; bases not matched to a gene: 7. The CDR3 is 15 amino acids.